This TCR beta chain was sequenced in a study of blood T cell repertoires in COVID-19. Overall study: Sources were T cells, B-cell-depleted T cells, or PBMCs; the material itself was cDNA or gDNA.

Authors' methods: Counts of nucleated cells, estimated from reference gene primer amplification, were obtained. TCRdb keeps only in-frame clones here, not all; method: immunoSEQ multiplex PCR. D and trimming were read from the DNA, whereas the V and J calls and clone size are those reported in that table. The sample lists more than 4,000 clones; approximately 91% were seen once. Germline CDR1 is LNHNV and CDR2 is YYDKDF (reference sequence). This CDR3 is 17 amino acids long. V was clipped by 4 bases and J by 0 bases; unmatched bases: 6. The J gene is TRBJ2-1, the V gene TRBV15; TRBD2 aligns across 10 bases. The source is a human donor in a cohort sampled during active COVID-19. The specimen sequenced was peripheral blood. CDR3: CATSTGTSESSYNEQFF. CDR3 bases: TGTGCCACCAGCACCGGGACTAGCGAGAGCTCCTACAATGAGCAGTTCTTC.